This T cell receptor beta chain was retrieved from a study of T cell responses to AZD1222 COVID-19 vaccine. Study-level results: White British donors predominated, females outnumbered males, and clonal diversity was possibly underestimated. The span of vaccine-associated CD4 TCRs extended across spike, with dominance at 160-218 and 743-854. Nearly half of unique spike-specific TCRs reportedly avoided B.1.351 and B.1.1.7 mutated regions.

Germline CDR1 and CDR2: MNHNS and SASEGT. V was clipped by 2 bases and J by 0 bases, with 11 bases between them. CDR3 size: 15 residues. In regard to this clone: As yet, its antigen is unknown.

Sequencing used immunoSEQ multiplex PCR; TCRdb keeps in-frame clones, though not all of them. This sample has roughly 100,000 clones; about nine tenths occur once, and the top ten carry approximately 1.2%. Here the sequenced sample was peripheral blood, taken on day 0 of AZD1222 vaccination. The chain has TRBV6-1 and TRBJ2-7; weak D call: TRBD1 (5 bases). The TCR originated in an adult in good health. In nucleotides, the CDR3 is TGTGCCAGCAGTGAAACGGATAGGGGCTCCTACGAGCAGTACTTC. Protein product: CASSETDRGSYEQYF.